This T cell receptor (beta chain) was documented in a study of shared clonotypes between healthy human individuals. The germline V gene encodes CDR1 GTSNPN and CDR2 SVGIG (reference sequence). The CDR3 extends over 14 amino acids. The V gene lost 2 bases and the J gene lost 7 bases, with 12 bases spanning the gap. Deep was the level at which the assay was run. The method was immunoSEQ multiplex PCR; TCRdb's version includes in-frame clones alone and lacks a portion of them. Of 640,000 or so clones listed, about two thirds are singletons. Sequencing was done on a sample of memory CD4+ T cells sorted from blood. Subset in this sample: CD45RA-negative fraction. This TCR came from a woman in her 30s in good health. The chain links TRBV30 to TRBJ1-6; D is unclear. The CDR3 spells CAWSTPGWNSPLHF. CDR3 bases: TGTGCCTGGAGTACCCCCGGTTGGAATTCACCCCTCCACTTT.